This T cell receptor (beta chain) stems from a study of T-cell reconstitution after alpha-beta-depleted transplantation in children. Regarding the study as a whole: The main origin of T-cell counts and diversity one year after transplant was newly produced T cells. As was reported, about two months after transplant, alpha-beta T cells came from several hundred expanded graft clones.

The germline V gene encodes CDR1 MNHNS and CDR2 SASEGT. V shed 5 bases and J 0 bases; nucleotides not matched to a gene: 6. The CDR3 spans 15 residues. Researchers prepared the TCRbeta library using unique molecular identifiers, the study reports. TCRdb re-called the PCR reads with MiXCR, one entry per CDR3 protein. The data show a few hundred thousand distinct CDR3 sequences, with around 27% seen just once and just over 35% held by the top ten. Only a few counts were recorded for this clonotype. Antigen unknown. The sequence derives from a boy under two years old with Wiskott-Aldrich syndrome, due to receive a stem cell transplant. The chain carries TRBV6-1 and TRBJ1-1; 7 bases fit TRBD1. The sample here was PBMCs, taken before TCRalphabeta/CD19-depleted stem cell transplant. The CDR3 nucleotides are TGTGCCAGCAGTCCCCGGGACAGCCTGAACACTGAAGCTTTCTTT. It translates to CASSPRDSLNTEAFF.